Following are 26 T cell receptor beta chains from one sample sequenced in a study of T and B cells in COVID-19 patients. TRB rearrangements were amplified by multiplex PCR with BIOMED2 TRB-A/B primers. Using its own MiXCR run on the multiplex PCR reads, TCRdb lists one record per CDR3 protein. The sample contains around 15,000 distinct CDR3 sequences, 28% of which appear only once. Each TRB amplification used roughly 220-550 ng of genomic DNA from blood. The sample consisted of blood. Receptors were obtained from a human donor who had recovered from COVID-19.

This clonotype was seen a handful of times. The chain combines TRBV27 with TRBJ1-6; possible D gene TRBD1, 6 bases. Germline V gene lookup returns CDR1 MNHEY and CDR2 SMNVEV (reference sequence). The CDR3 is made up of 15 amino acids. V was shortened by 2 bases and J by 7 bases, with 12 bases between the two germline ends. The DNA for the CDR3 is TGTGCCAGCAGTTTACCTCACAGGGTGAATTCACCCCTCCACTTT. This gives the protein CASSLPHRVNSPLHF.

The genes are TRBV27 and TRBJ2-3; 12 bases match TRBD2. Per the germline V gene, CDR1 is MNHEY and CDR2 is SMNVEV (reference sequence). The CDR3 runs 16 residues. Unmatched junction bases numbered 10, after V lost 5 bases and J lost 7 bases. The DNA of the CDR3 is TGTGCCAGCAGTCTCCTAGCGGGAGGGGCCGGGAATACGCAGTATTTT. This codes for CASSLLAGGAGNTQYF.

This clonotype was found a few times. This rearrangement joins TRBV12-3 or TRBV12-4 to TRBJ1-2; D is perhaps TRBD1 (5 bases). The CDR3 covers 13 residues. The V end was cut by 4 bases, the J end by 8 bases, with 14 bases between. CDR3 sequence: CASSWRQTSGYTF. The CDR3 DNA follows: TGTGCCAGCAGTTGGAGACAGACGAGCGGCTACACCTTC.

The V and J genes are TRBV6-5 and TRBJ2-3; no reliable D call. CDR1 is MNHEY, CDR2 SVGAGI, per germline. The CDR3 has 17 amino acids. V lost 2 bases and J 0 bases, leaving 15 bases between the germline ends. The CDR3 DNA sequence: TGTGCCAGCAGTTACGCCGATGAGGTGAAAAGCACAGATACGCAGTATTTT. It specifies CASSYADEVKSTDTQYF.

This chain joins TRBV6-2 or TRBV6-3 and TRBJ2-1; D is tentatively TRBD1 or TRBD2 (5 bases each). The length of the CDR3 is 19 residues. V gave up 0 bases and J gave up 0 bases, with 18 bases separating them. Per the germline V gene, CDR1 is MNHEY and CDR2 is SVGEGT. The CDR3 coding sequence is TGTGCCAGCAGTTACTCGACCCAAATTCGGGGCTTCTCCTACAATGAGCAGTTCTTC. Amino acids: CASSYSTQIRGFSYNEQFF.

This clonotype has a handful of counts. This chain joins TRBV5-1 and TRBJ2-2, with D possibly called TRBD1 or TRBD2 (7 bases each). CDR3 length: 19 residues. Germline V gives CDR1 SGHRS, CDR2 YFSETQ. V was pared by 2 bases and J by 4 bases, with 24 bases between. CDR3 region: CASSFYRQGGTGGTGELFF. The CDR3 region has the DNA TGCGCCAGCAGCTTTTACCGACAGGGCGGCACGGGAGGCACCGGGGAGCTGTTTTTT.

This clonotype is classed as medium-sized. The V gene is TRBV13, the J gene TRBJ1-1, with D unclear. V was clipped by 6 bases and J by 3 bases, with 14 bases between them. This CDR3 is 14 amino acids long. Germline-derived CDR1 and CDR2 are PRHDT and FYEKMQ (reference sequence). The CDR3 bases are TGTGCCAGCAGTGAACGGATCGAGGACACTGAAGCTTTCTTT. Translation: CASSERIEDTEAFF.

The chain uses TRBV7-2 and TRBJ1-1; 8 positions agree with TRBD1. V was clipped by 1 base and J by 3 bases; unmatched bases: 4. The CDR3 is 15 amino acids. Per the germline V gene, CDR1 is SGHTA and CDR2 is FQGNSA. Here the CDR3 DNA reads TGTGCCAGCAGCTTAGGGACAGGGATAGACACTGAAGCTTTCTTT. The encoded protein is CASSLGTGIDTEAFF.

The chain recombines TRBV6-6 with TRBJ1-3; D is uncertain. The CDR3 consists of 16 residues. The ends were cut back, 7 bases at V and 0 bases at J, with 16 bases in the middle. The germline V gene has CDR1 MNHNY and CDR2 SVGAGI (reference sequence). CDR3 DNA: TGTGCCAGCATCCCCACTGGGCGGACCTCTGGAAACACCATATATTTT. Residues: CASIPTGRTSGNTIYF.

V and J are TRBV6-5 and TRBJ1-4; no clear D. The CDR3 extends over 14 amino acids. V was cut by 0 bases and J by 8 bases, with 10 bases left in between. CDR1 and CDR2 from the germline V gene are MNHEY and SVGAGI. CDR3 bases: TGTGCCAGCAGTTACTCAGGCAATGCGGAAAAACTGTTTTTT. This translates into CASSYSGNAEKLFF.

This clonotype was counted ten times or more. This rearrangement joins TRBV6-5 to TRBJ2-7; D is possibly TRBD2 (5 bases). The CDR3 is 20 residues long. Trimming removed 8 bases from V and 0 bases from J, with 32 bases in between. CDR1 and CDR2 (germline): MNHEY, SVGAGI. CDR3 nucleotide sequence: TGTGCCAGCTTCCCCGCGGGTCTCCCCCCCGGACGTCTCCTCTCCTACGAGCAGTACTTC. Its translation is CASFPAGLPPGRLLSYEQYF.

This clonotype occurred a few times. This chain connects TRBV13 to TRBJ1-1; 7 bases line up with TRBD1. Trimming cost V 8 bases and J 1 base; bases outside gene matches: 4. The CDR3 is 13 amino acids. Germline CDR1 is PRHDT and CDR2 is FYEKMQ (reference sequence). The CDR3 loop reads CASRDRSNTEAFF. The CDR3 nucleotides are TGTGCCAGCCGGGACAGATCGAACACTGAAGCTTTCTTT.

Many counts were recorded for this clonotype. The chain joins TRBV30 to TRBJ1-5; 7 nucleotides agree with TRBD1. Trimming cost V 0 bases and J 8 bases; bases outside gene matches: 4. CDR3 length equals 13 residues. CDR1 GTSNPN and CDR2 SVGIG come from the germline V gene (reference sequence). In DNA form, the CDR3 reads TGTGCCTGGAGTGTGGGGCAGGGGGAGCCCCAGCATTTT. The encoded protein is CAWSVGQGEPQHF. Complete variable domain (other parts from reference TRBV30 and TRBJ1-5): SQTIHQWPATLVQPVGSPLSLECTVEGTSNPNLYWYRQAAGRGLQLLFYSVGIGQISSEVPQNLSASRPQDRQFILSSKKLLLSDSGFYLCAWSVGQGEPQHFGDGTRLSIL.

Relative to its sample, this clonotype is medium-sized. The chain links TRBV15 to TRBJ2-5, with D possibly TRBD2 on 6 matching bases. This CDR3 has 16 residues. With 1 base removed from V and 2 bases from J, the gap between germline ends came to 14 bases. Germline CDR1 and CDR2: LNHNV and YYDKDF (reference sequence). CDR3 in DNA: TGTGCCACCAGCAGAGGGGGGGAAAGGTCTCAAGAGACCCAGTACTTC. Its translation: CATSRGGERSQETQYF.

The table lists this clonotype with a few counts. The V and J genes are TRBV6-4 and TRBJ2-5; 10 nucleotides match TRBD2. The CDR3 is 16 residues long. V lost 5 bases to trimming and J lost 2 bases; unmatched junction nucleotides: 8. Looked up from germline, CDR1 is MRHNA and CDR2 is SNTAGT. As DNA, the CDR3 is TGTGCCAGCAGTCCCGAGGAGCGGGGGGGGCAAGAGACCCAGTACTTC. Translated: CASSPEERGGQETQYF.

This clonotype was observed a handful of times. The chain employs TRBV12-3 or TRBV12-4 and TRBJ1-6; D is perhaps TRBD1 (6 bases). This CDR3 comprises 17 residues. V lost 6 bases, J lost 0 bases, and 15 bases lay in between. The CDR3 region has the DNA TGTGCCAGCAGAATGGGAGGGGGGAGCTCCTATAATTCACCCCTCCACTTT. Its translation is CASRMGGGSSYNSPLHF.

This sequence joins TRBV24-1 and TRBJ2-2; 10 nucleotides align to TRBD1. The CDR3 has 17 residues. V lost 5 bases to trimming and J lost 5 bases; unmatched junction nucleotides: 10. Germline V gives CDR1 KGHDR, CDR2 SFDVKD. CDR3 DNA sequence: TGTGCCACCAGTGCCCCAAGCCGGGGACAGGGGACCGGGGAGCTGTTTTTT. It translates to CATSAPSRGQGTGELFF.

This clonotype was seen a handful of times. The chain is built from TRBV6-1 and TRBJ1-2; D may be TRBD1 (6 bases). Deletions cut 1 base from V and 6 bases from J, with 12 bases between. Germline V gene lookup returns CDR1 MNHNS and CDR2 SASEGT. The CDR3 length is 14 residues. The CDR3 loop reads CASSEVGGLHGYTF. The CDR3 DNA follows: TGTGCCAGCAGTGAAGTTGGGGGGCTGCATGGCTACACCTTC.

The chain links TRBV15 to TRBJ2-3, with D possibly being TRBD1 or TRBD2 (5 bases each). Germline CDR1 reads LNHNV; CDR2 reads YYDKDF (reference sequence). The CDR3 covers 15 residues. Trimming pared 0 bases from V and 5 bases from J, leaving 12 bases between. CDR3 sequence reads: CATSRDGGSRDTQYF. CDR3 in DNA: TGTGCCACCAGCAGAGATGGGGGTAGTAGAGATACGCAGTATTTT.

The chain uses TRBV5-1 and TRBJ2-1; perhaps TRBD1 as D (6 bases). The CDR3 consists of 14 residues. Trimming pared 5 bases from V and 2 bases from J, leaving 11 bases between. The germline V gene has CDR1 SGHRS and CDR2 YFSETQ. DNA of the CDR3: TGCGCCAGCAGGAAGGGGGTTCCCTACAATGAGCAGTTCTTC. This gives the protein CASRKGVPYNEQFF.

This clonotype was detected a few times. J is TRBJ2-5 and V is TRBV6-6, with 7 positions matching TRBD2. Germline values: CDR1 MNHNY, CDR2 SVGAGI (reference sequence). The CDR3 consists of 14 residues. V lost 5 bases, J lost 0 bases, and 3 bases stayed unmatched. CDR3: CASSMGGNQETQYF. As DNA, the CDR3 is TGTGCCAGCAGTATGGGGGGGAACCAAGAGACCCAGTACTTC.

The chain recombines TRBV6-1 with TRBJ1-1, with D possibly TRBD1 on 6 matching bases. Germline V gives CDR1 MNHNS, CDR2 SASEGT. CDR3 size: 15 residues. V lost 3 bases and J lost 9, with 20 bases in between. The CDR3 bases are TGTGCCAGCAGTGACAGGAGTCCTCAGGGGACTAAAGCTTTCTTT. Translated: CASSDRSPQGTKAFF.

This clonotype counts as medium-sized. The DNA for the CDR3 is TGTGCCAGCAGTTGGAACCCAGACAATGAGCAGTTCTTC. Its translation: CASSWNPDNEQFF. The chain recombines TRBV27 with TRBJ2-1; D is undetermined. Deletions cut 4 bases from V and 5 bases from J, with 9 bases between. This CDR3 contains 13 residues. CDR1 is MNHEY and CDR2 is SMNVEV in the germline V gene (reference sequence).

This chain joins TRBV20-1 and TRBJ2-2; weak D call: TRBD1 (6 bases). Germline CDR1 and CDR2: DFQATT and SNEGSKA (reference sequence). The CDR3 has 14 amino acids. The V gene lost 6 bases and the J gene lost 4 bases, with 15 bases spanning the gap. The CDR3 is CSAKPGQTTGELFF. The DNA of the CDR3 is TGCAGTGCAAAGCCGGGACAAACCACCGGGGAGCTGTTTTTT.

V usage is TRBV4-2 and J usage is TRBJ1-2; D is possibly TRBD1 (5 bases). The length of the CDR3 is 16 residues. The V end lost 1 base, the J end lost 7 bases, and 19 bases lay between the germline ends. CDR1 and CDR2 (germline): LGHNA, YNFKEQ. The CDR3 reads CASSQVGAGGGFGYTF. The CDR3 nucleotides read TGTGCCAGCAGCCAAGTAGGGGCGGGCGGGGGATTTGGCTACACCTTC.

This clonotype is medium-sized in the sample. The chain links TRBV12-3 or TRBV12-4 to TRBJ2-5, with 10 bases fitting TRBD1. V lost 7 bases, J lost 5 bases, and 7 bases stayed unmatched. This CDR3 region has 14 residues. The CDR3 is CASTPGTGVETQYF. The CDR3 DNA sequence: TGTGCCAGCACCCCAGGGACAGGGGTTGAGACCCAGTACTTC.